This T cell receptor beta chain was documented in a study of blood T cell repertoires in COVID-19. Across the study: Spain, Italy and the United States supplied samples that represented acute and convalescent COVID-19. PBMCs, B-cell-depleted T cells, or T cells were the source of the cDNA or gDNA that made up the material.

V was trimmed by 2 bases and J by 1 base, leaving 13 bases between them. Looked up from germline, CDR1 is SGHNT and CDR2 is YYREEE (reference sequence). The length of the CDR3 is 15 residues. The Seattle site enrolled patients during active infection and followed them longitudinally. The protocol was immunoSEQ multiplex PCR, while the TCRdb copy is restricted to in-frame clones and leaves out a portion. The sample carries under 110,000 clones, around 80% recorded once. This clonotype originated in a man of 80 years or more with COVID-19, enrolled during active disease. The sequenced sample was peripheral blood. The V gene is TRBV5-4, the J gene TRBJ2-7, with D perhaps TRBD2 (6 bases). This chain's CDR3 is CASSFAGSPSYEQYF. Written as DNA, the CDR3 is TGTGCCAGCAGCTTCGCCGGGAGCCCTTCCTACGAGCAGTACTTC.